This TCR beta chain was sequenced in a study of blood T cell repertoires in COVID-19. As for the study in general: T cells, B-cell-depleted T cells, or PBMCs provided the cDNA or gDNA that served as material.

As processed by the authors: Reference gene primer amplification in the assay estimated nucleated cell counts. Assay: immunoSEQ multiplex PCR; the TCRdb copy retains only in-frame clones and omits some. The DNA gave D and trimming, while V, J and clone size come from that table. The sample holds about 260,000 clones, approximately 86% seen once. Those enrolled in Seattle joined during active infection and were followed longitudinally afterward. The source material was peripheral blood. This receptor was identified in an older woman with COVID-19, enrolled during active disease.

DNA for the CDR3: TGTGCCAGCAGCCAAGATCTCTCTGGGGCCAACGTCCTGACTTTC. Translating it yields CASSQDLSGANVLTF. V and J are TRBV3-1 (or the pseudogene TRBV3-2) and TRBJ2-6; D is undetermined. This CDR3 has 15 residues. CDR1 LGHDT and CDR2 YNNKEL come from the germline V gene (reference sequence). Between the trimmed V and J ends, which lost 0 bases and 0 bases, there was a span of 3 bases.